One and the same sample provided the 17 T cell receptor beta chains below, sequenced in a study of blood T cell repertoires in COVID-19. The protocol was immunoSEQ multiplex PCR, while the TCRdb copy is restricted to in-frame clones and leaves out a portion. The table lists about 140,000 clones, around 78% of them singletons. The source material was peripheral blood. These receptors were collected from an older woman with acute or convalescent COVID-19.

This sequence joins TRBV7-3 and TRBJ2-1; 8 bases agree with TRBD2. This CDR3 contains 15 residues. With 7 bases clipped from V and 2 bases from J, the junction kept 7 bases outside the gene matches. CDR1 is SGHTA and CDR2 is FQGTGA in the germline V gene. DNA for the CDR3: TGTGCCAGCACCTGGAGCGGGAGCCCCTACAATGAGCAGTTCTTC. Encoded protein: CASTWSGSPYNEQFF.

Here the CDR3 DNA reads TGTGCCAGCAGCTTAGGGGTTTTCGGCGGGAGTCCCCACGAGCAGTACTTC. Translating it yields CASSLGVFGGSPHEQYF. The genes are TRBV7-6 and TRBJ2-7; TRBD2 matches at 7 bases. V lost 1 base to trimming and J lost 5 bases; unmatched junction nucleotides: 14. Germline V lookup: CDR1 SGHVS, CDR2 FNYEAQ. CDR3 length equals 17 residues.

The CDR3 DNA reads as TGCAGCGTTGAGCTAGTCAACTTCCTCCAATTCGGCACAGATACGCAGTATTTT. Amino acids: CSVELVNFLQFGTDTQYF. The J gene is TRBJ2-3, the V gene TRBV29-1, with D hard to call. Germline CDR1 and CDR2: SQVTM and ANQGSEA. V was clipped by 3 bases and J by 1 base, with 23 bases between them. This CDR3 comprises 18 residues.

V is TRBV30 and J is TRBJ2-3, with TRBD1 identical over 10 bases. J was trimmed by 2 bases and V by 5 bases; bases with no gene match: 7. This CDR3 is 15 amino acids long. Germline loops: CDR1 GTSNPN, CDR2 SVGIG (reference sequence). CDR3 coding DNA: TGTGCCTGGGGGCTGACAGGGGGCCTCACAGATACGCAGTATTTT. Its protein product is CAWGLTGGLTDTQYF.

The chain employs TRBV28 and TRBJ2-1; 7 nucleotides agree with TRBD2. Germline loops: CDR1 MDHEN, CDR2 SYDVKM. The length of the CDR3 is 16 residues. V shed 2 bases and J 4 bases; nucleotides not matched to a gene: 8. The CDR3 sequence is CASSLAGEWSYNEQFF. CDR3 DNA: TGTGCCAGCAGTTTAGCGGGAGAGTGGTCGTACAATGAGCAGTTCTTC.

This rearrangement joins TRBV5-4 to TRBJ1-2; the D gene is possibly TRBD1 (6 bases). The CDR3 extends over 13 amino acids. V gave up 4 bases and J gave up 1 base, with 8 bases separating them. CDR1 SGHNT and CDR2 YYREEE come from the germline V gene (reference sequence). The CDR3 coding sequence is TGTGCCAGCAGCAAGGACAGTAACTATGGCTACACCTTC. Its translation is CASSKDSNYGYTF.

The V call is TRBV2, the J call TRBJ2-1; a possible D gene is TRBD2 (6 bases). Trimming cost V 7 bases and J 3 bases, with 13 bases left between them. CDR1 SNHLY and CDR2 FYNNEI come from the germline V gene. CDR3 length equals 14 residues. DNA for the CDR3: TGTGCCAGCACGTCCGGGAGCTACTACAATGAGCAGTTCTTC. This sequence encodes CASTSGSYYNEQFF.

The genes are TRBV19 and TRBJ1-5, with TRBD1 identical over 7 bases. Germline CDR1 LNHDA, CDR2 SQIVND (reference sequence). CDR3 length: 16 residues. Germline trimming cut 0 bases from V and 4 bases from J; bases unmatched to any gene: 6. The CDR3 sequence: CASSIDPGGNNQPQHF. The CDR3 nucleotides read TGTGCCAGTAGTATAGATCCAGGGGGTAATAATCAGCCCCAGCATTTT.

The table lists this clone with a count of one. V gene TRBV7-2 combines with J gene TRBJ2-1, with 9 bases fitting TRBD2. The CDR3 is 15 amino acids. The V gene's germline CDR1 is SGHTA and CDR2 FQGNSA. Trimming cost V 6 bases and J 0 bases; bases outside gene matches: 3. CDR3 bases: TGTGCCAGCAGGGCGGGAGGGGGCTCCTACAATGAGCAGTTCTTC. It translates to CASRAGGGSYNEQFF.

A single count supports this clone. This chain links TRBV19 with TRBJ2-1; 9 positions agree with TRBD2. Germline V gives CDR1 LNHDA, CDR2 SQIVND (reference sequence). The CDR3 is made up of 13 amino acids. V trimming: 4 bases; J trimming: 9 bases; junction bases outside the gene matches: 4. The CDR3 DNA is TGTGCCAGTAGTACCGGACTAGCGAGTGAGCAGTTCTTC. Translated: CASSTGLASEQFF.

The V gene is TRBV2, the J gene TRBJ2-7; 8 bases line up with TRBD2. V lost 4 bases, J lost 2 bases, and 10 bases stayed unmatched. Germline V gene lookup returns CDR1 SNHLY and CDR2 FYNNEI. The CDR3 is 16 residues long. DNA for the CDR3: TGTGCCAGCAGTGCCGGTAGACTAGCGCTACCCTACGAGCAGTACTTC. It is translated as CASSAGRLALPYEQYF. The full variable domain, rest sourced from reference TRBV2 and TRBJ2-7, is EPEVTQTPSHQVTQMGQEVILRCVPISNHLYFYWYRQILGQKVEFLVSFYNNEISEKSEIFDDQFSVERPDGSNFTLKIRSTKLEDSAMYFCASSAGRLALPYEQYFGPGTRLTVT.

The rearrangement joins TRBV28 to TRBJ1-1; D may be TRBD1 (5 bases). CDR3 length: 12 amino acids. Per germline, CDR1 MDHEN and CDR2 SYDVKM. V lost 7 bases, J lost 0 bases, and 6 bases lay in between. The CDR3 protein is CASKQVNTEAFF. In nucleotides, the CDR3 is TGTGCCAGCAAACAGGTGAACACTGAAGCTTTCTTT.

The genes are TRBV5-4 and TRBJ2-5, with D perhaps TRBD1 (5 bases). This CDR3 comprises 14 residues. The V end was cut by 2 bases, the J end by 3 bases, with 11 bases between. CDR1 SGHNT and CDR2 YYREEE come from the germline V gene (reference sequence). The CDR3 protein is CASSLDRREETQYF. The DNA of the CDR3 is TGTGCCAGCAGCTTAGACAGAAGGGAAGAGACCCAGTACTTC.

The chain recombines TRBV27 with TRBJ2-6, with a weak D call TRBD1 (6 bases). V lost 6 bases, J lost 0 bases, and 30 bases lay in between. In germline, CDR1 is MNHEY, CDR2 SMNVEV (reference sequence). This CDR3 contains 22 residues. The CDR3 bases are TGTGCCAGCAGCCTATTCTCGCAATGGGGGACAAGTTCTCCCTCTGGGGCCAACGTCCTGACTTTC. Translated, it gives CASSLFSQWGTSSPSGANVLTF.

The chain combines TRBV10-3 with TRBJ2-5, with 10 bases lining up with TRBD2. The CDR3 sequence is 17 residues long. V lost 2 bases and J lost 2; bases outside the gene matches: 8. Germline CDR1 and CDR2: ENHRY and SYGVKD. The CDR3 nucleotides are TGTGCCATCAGTGAGGGTAAAACTAGCGGGACTCAAGAGACCCAGTACTTC. Translation gives CAISEGKTSGTQETQYF.

There are a few counts of this clone. The chain couples TRBV28 to TRBJ2-7; 7 bases match TRBD2. The CDR3 extends over 13 amino acids. Germline CDR1 MDHEN, CDR2 SYDVKM. The junction had 4 bases not matched to a gene; V was cut back by 4 bases and J by 4 bases. CDR3 loop: CASSYPGGYEQYF. CDR3 DNA sequence: TGTGCCAGCAGTTACCCCGGGGGGTACGAGCAGTACTTC.

The chain combines TRBV14 with TRBJ2-7, with unresolved D. Trimming removed 2 bases at V and 0 bases at J, with 5 bases between. The CDR3 has 13 amino acids. Germline V gene data show CDR1 as SGHDN and CDR2 as FVKESK. This CDR3 reads CASSQSGSYEQYF. The CDR3 DNA follows: TGTGCCAGCAGCCAATCGGGCTCCTACGAGCAGTACTTC.